These T cell receptor beta chains were read from a single sample in a study of T cells in Graves' hyperthyroidism and ophthalmopathy. TCRdb re-called the multiplex PCR reads with MiXCR, one entry per CDR3 protein. This table holds hundreds of thousands of distinct CDR3 sequences, 38% found once. Sequencing was performed on blood. All receptors derive from a man aged 18 to 35 with Graves' hyperthyroidism. The CDR3 runs from the conserved cysteine through the conserved F or W. The D gene is left open where the match is weak. Size is omitted from some rows. Given values are once, few, many or a class for expanded clones.

J gene: TRBJ2-5
clone size: -
D gene: -
V gene: TRBV20-1
CDR3 protein: CSARAGAQETQYF
CDR3 DNA: TGCAGTGCTAGAGCGGGGGCTCAAGAGACCCAGTACTTC

J gene: TRBJ2-6
clone size: many
D gene: -
V gene: TRBV15
CDR3 protein: CATKGGANVLTF
CDR3 DNA: TGTGCCACCAAGGGCGGGGCCAACGTCCTGACTTTC

J gene: TRBJ1-3
clone size: once
D gene: -
V gene: TRBV10-3
CDR3 protein: CAISVDRLNTIYF
CDR3 DNA: TGTGCCATCAGCGTTGACAGGCTAAACACCATATATTTT

J gene: TRBJ2-7
clone size: -
D gene: TRBD2
V gene: TRBV7-9
CDR3 protein: CASSPPQSSGRVHF
CDR3 DNA: TGTGCCAGCAGCCCCCCCCAATCTAGCGGCCGGGTGCACTTC

J gene: TRBJ1-5
clone size: many
D gene: -
V gene: TRBV9
CDR3 protein: CASSVGAGHQPQHF
CDR3 DNA: TGTGCCAGCAGCGTAGGGGCAGGACATCAGCCCCAGCATTTT

J gene: TRBJ2-2
clone size: few
D gene: -
V gene: TRBV20-1
CDR3 protein: CSAVTETGELFF
CDR3 DNA: TGCAGTGCAGTGACAGAGACCGGGGAGCTGTTTTTT

J gene: TRBJ2-7
clone size: many
D gene: TRBD1
V gene: TRBV7-9
CDR3 protein: CASSTTQGGRLYEQYF
CDR3 DNA: TGTGCCAGCAGCACGACCCAAGGGGGCAGGCTCTACGAGCAGTACTTC

J gene: TRBJ1-2
clone size: -
D gene: -
V gene: TRBV19
CDR3 protein: CASPGLGVYGYTF
CDR3 DNA: TGTGCCAGTCCGGGACTGGGGGTCTATGGCTACACCTTC

J gene: TRBJ2-2
clone size: -
D gene: TRBD1
V gene: TRBV28
CDR3 protein: CATTGSTGELFF
CDR3 DNA: TGTGCCACGACAGGGAGCACCGGGGAGCTGTTTTTT

J gene: TRBJ1-5
clone size: -
D gene: TRBD1
V gene: TRBV10-3
CDR3 protein: CAIRTGALNQPQHF
CDR3 DNA: TGTGCCATCAGGACAGGGGCCCTCAATCAGCCCCAGCATTTT

J gene: TRBJ2-2
clone size: few
D gene: -
V gene: TRBV4-1
CDR3 protein: CASSQDVRQNTGELFF
CDR3 DNA: TGCGCCAGCAGCCAAGACGTCAGGCAGAACACCGGGGAGCTGTTTTTT

J gene: TRBJ1-3
clone size: many
D gene: -
V gene: TRBV7-3
CDR3 protein: CASSSSSGNTIYF
CDR3 DNA: TGTGCTAGCAGCTCCTCCTCTGGAAACACCATATATTTT

J gene: TRBJ2-5
clone size: -
D gene: -
V gene: TRBV7-9
CDR3 protein: CASSPPGAGIGETQYF
CDR3 DNA: TGTGCCAGCAGCCCTCCTGGGGCAGGGATCGGGGAGACCCAGTACTTC

J gene: TRBJ1-2
clone size: -
D gene: TRBD1
V gene: TRBV11-1
CDR3 protein: CASSSGPGTGTYGYTF
CDR3 DNA: TGTGCCAGCAGCTCCGGGCCCGGGACAGGAACCTATGGCTACACCTTC

J gene: TRBJ2-3
clone size: -
D gene: -
V gene: TRBV7-2
CDR3 protein: CASSSDSTDTQYF
CDR3 DNA: TGTGCCAGCAGCTCCGACTCCACAGATACGCAGTATTTT

J gene: TRBJ2-6
clone size: many
D gene: -
V gene: TRBV15
CDR3 protein: CATSRFEDSIAGANVLTF
CDR3 DNA: TGTGCCACCAGCAGGTTTGAGGACAGTATCGCTGGGGCCAACGTCCTGACTTTC

J gene: TRBJ1-3
clone size: few
D gene: -
V gene: TRBV7-9
CDR3 protein: CASSLVGQISGNTIYF
CDR3 DNA: TGTGCCAGCAGCTTAGTCGGCCAGATCTCTGGAAACACCATATATTTT

J gene: TRBJ1-1
clone size: -
D gene: -
V gene: TRBV2
CDR3 protein: CASSHGQQNTEAFF
CDR3 DNA: TGTGCCAGCAGTCATGGACAGCAGAACACTGAAGCTTTCTTT

J gene: TRBJ1-1
clone size: few
D gene: -
V gene: TRBV12-5
CDR3 protein: CASGLVQRALNTEAFF
CDR3 DNA: TGTGCTAGTGGTTTGGTCCAGAGGGCGTTGAACACTGAAGCTTTCTTT

J gene: TRBJ2-2
clone size: -
D gene: -
V gene: TRBV20-1
CDR3 protein: CSASNPAGELFF
CDR3 DNA: TGCAGTGCTAGTAATCCCGCCGGGGAGCTGTTTTTT

J gene: TRBJ1-5
clone size: few
D gene: -
V gene: TRBV10-3
CDR3 protein: CASRSFRDVSNQPQHF
CDR3 DNA: TGTGCCAGTAGATCCTTCCGGGACGTTAGCAATCAGCCCCAGCATTTT

J gene: TRBJ2-7
clone size: -
D gene: -
V gene: TRBV12-3/TRBV12-4
CDR3 protein: CASSQTGTPFYEQYF
CDR3 DNA: TGTGCCAGCAGCCAAACCGGGACACCCTTCTACGAGCAGTACTTC

J gene: TRBJ2-7
clone size: many
D gene: TRBD1
V gene: TRBV20-1
CDR3 protein: CSASPGQAGLVEQYF
CDR3 DNA: TGCAGTGCTAGCCCGGGACAGGCAGGCCTAGTCGAGCAGTACTTC

J gene: TRBJ1-5
clone size: many
D gene: -
V gene: TRBV20-1
CDR3 protein: CSATDGAGNQPQHF
CDR3 DNA: TGCAGTGCTACGGACGGAGCGGGCAATCAGCCCCAGCATTTT

J gene: TRBJ1-4
clone size: -
D gene: -
V gene: TRBV5-6
CDR3 protein: CASSLYGGREKLFF
CDR3 DNA: TGTGCCAGCAGCTTGTACGGGGGACGTGAAAAACTGTTTTTT

J gene: TRBJ1-1
clone size: -
D gene: -
V gene: TRBV7-9
CDR3 protein: CASSQDQGRVGGATEAFF
CDR3 DNA: TGCGCCAGCAGCCAAGATCAGGGCAGGGTGGGGGGCGCAACTGAAGCTTTCTTT

J gene: TRBJ2-2
clone size: -
D gene: -
V gene: TRBV5-5
CDR3 protein: CASSAWTAPGELFF
CDR3 DNA: TGTGCCAGCAGCGCTTGGACTGCCCCCGGGGAGCTGTTTTTT

J gene: TRBJ1-5
clone size: many
D gene: -
V gene: TRBV2
CDR3 protein: CASSSWTANQPQHF
CDR3 DNA: TGTGCCAGCAGTTCTTGGACGGCGAATCAGCCCCAGCATTTT

J gene: TRBJ1-1
clone size: many
D gene: -
V gene: TRBV2
CDR3 protein: CASSESLDTRNTEAFF
CDR3 DNA: TGTGCCAGCAGCGAGTCCTTGGACACACGAAACACTGAAGCTTTCTTT

J gene: TRBJ2-3
clone size: -
D gene: TRBD2
V gene: TRBV29-1
CDR3 protein: CSLTTSGTDTQYF
CDR3 DNA: TGCAGCCTCACGACTAGCGGGACAGATACGCAGTATTTT

J gene: TRBJ2-5
clone size: -
D gene: -
V gene: TRBV5-8
CDR3 protein: CASSPYRDSLQETQYF
CDR3 DNA: TGTGCCAGCAGTCCTTACCGGGACTCTCTCCAAGAGACCCAGTACTTC

J gene: TRBJ2-2
clone size: many
D gene: -
V gene: TRBV7-6
CDR3 protein: CASSLGRLNTGELFF
CDR3 DNA: TGTGCCAGCAGCTTGGGACGCCTTAACACCGGGGAGCTGTTTTTT

J gene: TRBJ1-6
clone size: many
D gene: -
V gene: TRBV7-2
CDR3 protein: CASSSGESNSPLHF
CDR3 DNA: TGTGCCAGCAGCTCCGGGGAAAGCAATTCACCCCTCCACTTT

J gene: TRBJ1-1
clone size: many
D gene: TRBD1
V gene: TRBV10-3
CDR3 protein: CAISLTGEGNTEAFF
CDR3 DNA: TGTGCCATCAGTCTGACAGGGGAGGGAAACACTGAAGCTTTCTTT

J gene: TRBJ1-2
clone size: few
D gene: -
V gene: TRBV19
CDR3 protein: CASSIDDSNIYGYTF
CDR3 DNA: TGTGCCAGTAGTATAGATGACAGTAACATATATGGCTACACCTTC

J gene: TRBJ1-6
clone size: few
D gene: TRBD1
V gene: TRBV4-1
CDR3 protein: CASSQRTGGVNSPLHF
CDR3 DNA: TGCGCCAGCAGCCAACGGACAGGGGGCGTGAATTCACCCCTCCACTTT

J gene: TRBJ2-7
clone size: few
D gene: -
V gene: TRBV10-1
CDR3 protein: CASSVGGFGYEQYF
CDR3 DNA: TGCGCCAGCAGTGTAGGAGGATTCGGCTACGAGCAGTACTTC

J gene: TRBJ1-5
clone size: -
D gene: -
V gene: TRBV2
CDR3 protein: CASTLQGIGNGNQPQHF
CDR3 DNA: TGTGCCAGCACCCTACAGGGAATAGGGAATGGCAATCAGCCCCAGCATTTT

J gene: TRBJ1-1
clone size: few
D gene: TRBD1
V gene: TRBV2
CDR3 protein: CASSESWDRADRTEAFF
CDR3 DNA: TGTGCCAGCAGTGAAAGTTGGGACAGGGCGGACCGAACTGAAGCTTTCTTT

J gene: TRBJ1-3
clone size: -
D gene: -
V gene: TRBV13
CDR3 protein: CASSPTGLYSGNTIYF
CDR3 DNA: TGTGCCAGCAGCCCGACAGGACTTTACTCTGGAAACACCATATATTTT

J gene: TRBJ1-6
clone size: few
D gene: TRBD1
V gene: TRBV6-1
CDR3 protein: CASSPDRGGYSPLHF
CDR3 DNA: TGTGCCAGCAGTCCGGACAGGGGAGGATATTCACCCCTCCACTTT

J gene: TRBJ1-1
clone size: many
D gene: -
V gene: TRBV5-1
CDR3 protein: CASSWAGTTNTEAFF
CDR3 DNA: TGCGCCAGCAGCTGGGCCGGGACAACGAACACTGAAGCTTTCTTT

J gene: TRBJ2-5
clone size: -
D gene: -
V gene: TRBV20-1
CDR3 protein: CSASSPLSQETQYF
CDR3 DNA: TGCAGTGCCAGCAGTCCCCTGAGCCAAGAGACCCAGTACTTC

J gene: TRBJ2-7
clone size: many
D gene: -
V gene: TRBV19
CDR3 protein: CASSPAASYEQYF
CDR3 DNA: TGTGCCAGTAGTCCGGCGGCCTCCTACGAGCAGTACTTC

J gene: TRBJ1-2
clone size: -
D gene: -
V gene: TRBV7-2
CDR3 protein: CASSRDPGGVYGYTF
CDR3 DNA: TGTGCCAGCAGCAGGGACCCAGGTGGAGTCTATGGCTACACCTTC

J gene: TRBJ1-1
clone size: many
D gene: -
V gene: TRBV2
CDR3 protein: CASSEESGVTEAFF
CDR3 DNA: TGTGCCAGCAGTGAAGAGTCAGGAGTCACTGAAGCTTTCTTT

J gene: TRBJ2-7
clone size: -
D gene: -
V gene: TRBV5-4
CDR3 protein: CASSLEQGAEQYF
CDR3 DNA: TGTGCCAGCAGTCTCGAGCAGGGAGCGGAGCAGTACTTC

J gene: TRBJ2-5
clone size: many
D gene: TRBD1
V gene: TRBV20-1
CDR3 protein: CSASDRVQETQYF
CDR3 DNA: TGCAGTGCTAGCGACAGGGTACAAGAGACCCAGTACTTC

J gene: TRBJ1-4
clone size: many
D gene: -
V gene: TRBV2
CDR3 protein: CASSGTASNEKLFF
CDR3 DNA: TGTGCCAGCAGTGGGACAGCGTCGAATGAAAAACTGTTTTTT

J gene: TRBJ1-5
clone size: many
D gene: TRBD1
V gene: TRBV24-1
CDR3 protein: CATQGTGGNQPQHF
CDR3 DNA: TGTGCCACCCAGGGAACAGGGGGGAATCAGCCCCAGCATTTT

J gene: TRBJ1-4
clone size: -
D gene: TRBD1
V gene: TRBV7-2
CDR3 protein: CASSSWDSLTTNEKLFF
CDR3 DNA: TGTGCCAGCAGCTCGTGGGACAGCCTTACAACTAATGAAAAACTGTTTTTT

J gene: TRBJ1-1
clone size: many
D gene: -
V gene: TRBV2
CDR3 protein: CAREQITTEAFF
CDR3 DNA: TGTGCCAGGGAACAGATAACTACTGAAGCTTTCTTT

J gene: TRBJ2-2
clone size: many
D gene: -
V gene: TRBV15
CDR3 protein: CATSRSGNTGELFF
CDR3 DNA: TGTGCCACCAGTAGATCAGGGAACACCGGGGAGCTGTTTTTT

J gene: TRBJ1-1
clone size: few
D gene: -
V gene: TRBV10-3
CDR3 protein: CAIRSQQDTEAFF
CDR3 DNA: TGTGCCATCAGATCACAACAGGACACTGAAGCTTTCTTT

J gene: TRBJ1-1
clone size: many
D gene: -
V gene: TRBV7-8
CDR3 protein: CASSLAPRQAGEAFF
CDR3 DNA: TGTGCCAGCAGCTTAGCCCCTAGACAGGCGGGTGAAGCTTTCTTT

J gene: TRBJ1-5
clone size: -
D gene: TRBD1
V gene: TRBV29-1
CDR3 protein: CSVKQGAFDQPQHF
CDR3 DNA: TGCAGCGTCAAACAGGGGGCATTTGATCAGCCCCAGCATTTT

J gene: TRBJ1-3
clone size: many
D gene: -
V gene: TRBV13
CDR3 protein: CASTEGTSDTIYF
CDR3 DNA: TGTGCCAGCACGGAGGGGACGTCGGACACCATATATTTT

J gene: TRBJ2-6
clone size: many
D gene: -
V gene: TRBV9
CDR3 protein: CASSPSSGANVLTF
CDR3 DNA: TGTGCCAGCAGCCCGAGCTCTGGGGCCAACGTCCTGACTTTC

J gene: TRBJ2-5
clone size: many
D gene: -
V gene: TRBV7-9
CDR3 protein: CASSVVNWTEETQYF
CDR3 DNA: TGTGCCAGCAGCGTCGTAAATTGGACAGAAGAGACCCAGTACTTC